The next 14 T cell receptor beta chains were all read from a single sample in a study of T-cell memory formation after mild COVID-19. TCRdb recomputed calls from the 5' RACE reads with MiXCR, one row per CDR3 protein. This sample yields some 150,000 distinct CDR3 sequences, of which approximately 21% are seen a single time; around 2.4% belongs to the top ten. The sample was PBMCs or a T cell subset sorted from them (not recorded which). These receptor sequences come from an adult woman who had mild COVID-19 (a few samples of this study predate the infection). Cell type and time point are not known.

The rearrangement links TRBV30 to TRBJ2-7; 10 bases map to TRBD1. V lost 4 bases and J lost 7; bases outside the gene matches: 13. The CDR3 sequence is 15 residues long. Germline V gives CDR1 GTSNPN, CDR2 SVGIG (reference sequence). CDR3 protein: CAWTLPGTGVKEQYF. CDR3 coding DNA: TGTGCCTGGACCCTCCCCGGGACAGGGGTAAAAGAGCAGTACTTC.

This chain links TRBV7-8 with TRBJ2-7, with D perhaps TRBD1 (6 bases). V was pared by 0 bases and J by 2 bases, with 11 bases between. Germline V gene data show CDR1 as SGHVS and CDR2 as FQNEAQ. The CDR3 length is 15 residues. CDR3 nucleotide sequence: TGTGCCAGCAGCTTAGCGCAACAGGGCACCTACGAGCAGTACTTC. Translated, it gives CASSLAQQGTYEQYF.

This clonotype has more than one count but fewer than ten. The genes are TRBV24-1 and TRBJ2-2; no definite D call. Germline CDR1 and CDR2: KGHDR and SFDVKD. The CDR3 has 13 amino acids. Trimming took 5 bases from V and 6 from J, leaving 9 bases between them. The CDR3 sequence is CATSGTIAGELFF. The CDR3 DNA sequence: TGTGCCACCAGTGGTACAATCGCCGGGGAGCTGTTTTTT.

V is TRBV12-3 or TRBV12-4 and J is TRBJ2-7; 8 nucleotides match TRBD1. V shed 3 bases, J shed 4 bases, and the junction held 20 bases outside the gene matches. The CDR3 is made up of 19 amino acids. In DNA, the CDR3 is TGTGCCAGCAGTTTCCTTACAGGGGGTGCAATCCGGTTCCCGTACGAGCAGTACTTC. Its translation is CASSFLTGGAIRFPYEQYF.

The CDR3, as DNA: TGTGCCAGCAGCTTAAGGGCAGGAGGAAATGAGCAGTTCTTC. Translation: CASSLRAGGNEQFF. This sequence joins TRBV7-2 and TRBJ2-1, with D possibly TRBD2 on 5 matching bases. Germline V gives CDR1 SGHTA, CDR2 FQGNSA. Trimming took off 2 bases at V and 7 bases at J, with 12 bases between the two ends. CDR3 length: 14 amino acids. Combining the CDR3 with reference TRBV7-2 and TRBJ2-1 gives the whole variable domain GAGVSQSPSNKVTEKGKDVELRCDPISGHTALYWYRQSLGQGLEFLIYFQGNSAPDKSGLPSDRFSAERTGGSVSTLTIQRTQQEDSAVYLCASSLRAGGNEQFFGPGTRLTVL.

This sequence joins TRBV6-6 and TRBJ1-1, with D tentatively TRBD1 (6 bases). Trimming left V 5 bases short and J 3 bases short, with 16 bases between. CDR3 length equals 15 residues. CDR1 is MNHNY, CDR2 SVGAGI, per germline (reference sequence). CDR3 nucleotide sequence: TGTGCCAGCAGTCGCACAGGGACGTTAGACACTGAAGCTTTCTTT. Protein: CASSRTGTLDTEAFF.

This clonotype has just a few counts. This sequence joins TRBV4-3 and TRBJ2-7; the match to TRBD2 covers 9 bases. There are 16 residues in the CDR3. CDR1 and CDR2 from the germline V gene are LGHNA and YSLEER. V dropped 0 bases and J dropped 4; count of bases not matched to a gene: 7. CDR3 protein: CASSQDPREGLYEQYF. CDR3 nucleotides: TGCGCCAGCAGCCAAGATCCGCGGGAGGGCCTTTACGAGCAGTACTTC.

This clonotype occurred a few times. This chain uses TRBV12-3 or TRBV12-4 with TRBJ2-3, with D possibly matching TRBD2 (5 bases). V was cut by 2 bases and J by 0 bases, with 9 bases left in between. The CDR3 length is 15 residues. CDR3 in amino acids: CASSLWRASTDTQYF. The DNA for the CDR3 is TGTGCCAGCAGTTTATGGCGGGCTAGCACAGATACGCAGTATTTT.

V and J are TRBV7-9 and TRBJ2-5; a possible D gene is TRBD2 (5 bases). CDR1 SEHNR and CDR2 FQNEAQ come from the germline V gene (reference sequence). The CDR3 is 13 residues long. With 6 bases removed from V and 5 bases from J, the gap between germline ends came to 13 bases. The CDR3 protein is CASRGLSGETQYF. The CDR3 bases are TGTGCCAGCAGAGGACTCTCGGGGGAGACCCAGTACTTC.

This clonotype has more than one count but fewer than ten. The V gene is TRBV5-6, the J gene TRBJ1-4, with TRBD1 as a possible D gene (5 bases). Trimming removed 0 bases from V and 6 bases from J, with 12 bases in between. The CDR3 has 15 residues. Germline lookup yields CDR1 SGHDT and CDR2 YYEEEE. CDR3 nucleotides: TGTGCCAGCAGCTTGGCCGGCAGGGCGGATGAAAAACTGTTTTTT. This translates into CASSLAGRADEKLFF. Full variable domain (missing parts from reference TRBV5-6 and TRBJ1-4): DAGVTQSPTHLIKTRGQQVTLRCSPKSGHDTVSWYQQALGQGPQFIFQYYEEEERQRGNFPDRFSGHQFPNYSSELNVNALLLGDSALYLCASSLAGRADEKLFFGSGTQLSVL.

This clonotype was seen more than once but under ten times. The chain has TRBV7-2 and TRBJ2-5, with D perhaps matching TRBD2 (5 bases). Trimming took off 1 base at V and 2 bases at J, with 17 bases between the two ends. The CDR3 loop spans 17 amino acids. CDR1 and CDR2 from the germline V gene are SGHTA and FQGNSA. The CDR3 DNA sequence: TGTGCCAGCAGCTTAGGGGTGCTGCGCGGAGGACAAGAGACCCAGTACTTC. It encodes CASSLGVLRGGQETQYF.

This chain links TRBV12-3 or TRBV12-4 with TRBJ2-7; weak D call: TRBD2 (5 bases). The CDR3 has 15 amino acids. Between the trimmed V and J ends, which lost 3 bases and 4 bases, there was a span of 16 bases. In DNA form, the CDR3 reads TGTGCCAGCAGTTTTCATGCCTCGGGAAAATACGAGCAGTACTTC. Its translation is CASSFHASGKYEQYF.

This chain joins TRBV29-1 and TRBJ1-1; a possible D gene is TRBD1 (6 bases). V was clipped by 4 bases and J by 0 bases, with 15 bases between them. CDR1 and CDR2 from the germline V gene are SQVTM and ANQGSEA. This CDR3 region has 15 residues. The CDR3 here is CSVGQGITLNTEAFF. The DNA for the CDR3 is TGCAGCGTTGGCCAGGGGATAACCCTGAACACTGAAGCTTTCTTT.

This clonotype was seen many times. V usage is TRBV2 and J usage is TRBJ2-7, with D perhaps TRBD1 or TRBD2 (5 bases each). Germline-derived CDR1 and CDR2 are SNHLY and FYNNEI. The germline V and J ends were trimmed by 6 bases and 0 bases, with 9 bases remaining between them. The CDR3 runs 13 residues. The CDR3 sequence: CASSRGLSYEQYF. CDR3 nucleotides: TGTGCCAGCAGCCGGGGCCTCTCCTACGAGCAGTACTTC.